Below, 11 T cell receptor beta chains from the same sample are listed, as sequenced in a study of blood T cell repertoires in COVID-19. Assay used: immunoSEQ multiplex PCR; TCRdb lists only in-frame clones, some missing. The sample includes 320,000 or so clones, roughly nine tenths of them seen just once. Material: PBMCs or T cells enriched from blood (not recorded which). The source is a woman aged 25 to 39 who had recovered from COVID-19.

The rearrangement links TRBV2 to TRBJ1-2, with 11 bases fitting TRBD1. J was trimmed by 5 bases and V by 4 bases; bases with no gene match: 3. This CDR3 comprises 14 residues. Germline V gene sequence: CDR1 SNHLY, CDR2 FYNNEI. CDR3 DNA sequence: TGTGCCAGCAGTGCCGGACAGGGGGCGTATGGCTACACCTTC. It specifies CASSAGQGAYGYTF.

This clone turned up a few times. The chain recombines TRBV5-1 with TRBJ2-7; TRBD1 agrees at 8 bases. The CDR3 covers 16 residues. Trimming at V came to 5 bases and at J to 5 bases, leaving 15 bases not matched to a gene. Germline CDR1 and CDR2: SGHRS and YFSETQ. The CDR3 DNA reads TGCGCCAGCAGACCCGATGGTGGCAGGGGGCTCGACGAGCAGTACTTC. Amino acids: CASRPDGGRGLDEQYF.

The chain has TRBV3-1 (or the pseudogene TRBV3-2) and TRBJ2-5; possible D gene TRBD2, 6 bases. This CDR3 is built from 17 residues. CDR1 is LGHDT, CDR2 YNNKEL, per germline (reference sequence). Deletions cut 1 base from V and 5 bases from J, with 20 bases between. This CDR3 is CASSQGGGTLRQETQYF. For the CDR3, the DNA is TGTGCCAGCAGCCAAGGTGGCGGGACCCTACGCCAGGAGACCCAGTACTTC.

V and J are TRBV5-4 and TRBJ2-2; 11 bases align to TRBD2. CDR3 length equals 16 residues. Germline V CDR1 and CDR2: SGHNT, YYREEE (reference sequence). The V and J ends lost 3 bases and 7 bases, in that order; junction bases with no gene match: 8. The CDR3 DNA sequence: TGTGCCAGCAGCTCATCTAGCGGGGGGTTTGGCGGGGAGCTGTTTTTT. It yields the protein CASSSSSGGFGGELFF.

The rearrangement joins TRBV18 to TRBJ2-1, with 8 bases lining up with TRBD1. Germline V CDR1 and CDR2: KGHSH, LQKENI. With 3 bases clipped from V and 8 bases from J, the junction kept 6 bases outside the gene matches. CDR3 length: 14 residues. In DNA form, the CDR3 reads TGTGCCAGCTCACCCGGACAGGGTTGGGATGAGCAGTTCTTC. It specifies CASSPGQGWDEQFF.

The chain recombines TRBV7-2 with TRBJ2-7; 8 nucleotides agree with TRBD1. The V gene's germline CDR1 is SGHTA and CDR2 FQGNSA. The V segment lost 5 bases and the J segment 2 bases; nucleotides outside the gene matches: 8. The CDR3 runs 15 residues. CDR3 protein: CASSRGRTGTYEQYF. For the CDR3, the DNA is TGTGCCAGCAGCCGGGGCCGGACAGGGACCTACGAGCAGTACTTC.

The gene calls are TRBV29-1 and TRBJ2-5; D remains unclear. This CDR3 is 11 amino acids long. V lost 5 bases, J lost 1 base, and 5 bases lay in between. Germline loops: CDR1 SQVTM, CDR2 ANQGSEA. CDR3 DNA: TGCAGCGTTCCCAGCCAAGAGACCCAGTACTTC. Translating gives CSVPSQETQYF. Full variable domain (outside the CDR3, taken from reference TRBV29-1 and TRBJ2-5): SAVISQKPSRDICQRGTSLTIQCQVDSQVTMMFWYRQQPGQSLTLIATANQGSEATYESGFVIDKFPISRPNLTFSTLTVSNMSPEDSSIYLCSVPSQETQYFGPGTRLLVL.

In its sample, this clone was seen once. The DNA of the CDR3 is TGTGCCAGCAGCCAGTCCGATGCGGGGGCGAACACCGGGGAGCTGTTTTTT. Its translation: CASSQSDAGANTGELFF. The chain combines TRBV5-4 with TRBJ2-2, with 7 bases lining up with TRBD2. The CDR3 covers 17 residues. After removal of 4 bases from V and 0 bases from J, the junction contained 9 bases not matched to a gene. Germline-derived CDR1 and CDR2 are SGHNT and YYREEE (reference sequence).

The genes are TRBV2 and TRBJ1-1; the D gene is possibly TRBD1 (6 bases). The germline V and J ends were trimmed by 7 bases and 5 bases, with 11 bases remaining between them. This CDR3 contains 12 residues. Germline V lookup: CDR1 SNHLY, CDR2 FYNNEI. This CDR3 is CASKKQGTEAFF. The CDR3 DNA reads TGTGCCAGCAAGAAACAGGGTACTGAAGCTTTCTTT.

The V call is TRBV28, the J call TRBJ2-3; 8 positions agree with TRBD2. CDR3 length: 16 residues. The trim removed 4 bases at V and 3 bases at J, leaving 9 bases unmatched. The germline V gene encodes CDR1 MDHEN and CDR2 SYDVKM. In nucleotides, the CDR3 is TGTGCCAGCAGTTCCCCGGGGGGGCCGGCGACAGATACGCAGTATTTT. Its protein product is CASSSPGGPATDTQYF. Drawing the rest from reference TRBV28 and TRBJ2-3, the complete variable domain is DVKVTQSSRYLVKRTGEKVFLECVQDMDHENMFWYRQDPGLGLRLIYFSYDVKMKEKGDIPEGYSVSREKKERFSLILESASTNQTSMYLCASSSPGGPATDTQYFGPGTRLTVL.

V gene TRBV28 combines with J gene TRBJ1-2, with a possible D match to TRBD1 (5 bases). The CDR3 is 14 residues long. Germline V lookup: CDR1 MDHEN, CDR2 SYDVKM. V was pared by 3 bases and J by 4 bases, with 12 bases between. The CDR3 DNA follows: TGTGCCAGCAGTTTTGGGGCTTCAGGCTATGGCTACACCTTC. It specifies CASSFGASGYGYTF.